This is a list of T cell receptor beta chains from one sample in a study of blood T cells in healthy people across ages. TCRdb processed the 5' RACE reads anew with MiXCR; each CDR3 protein has one entry. Of approximately 810,000 distinct CDR3 sequences in the sample, around 36% were seen once. Sequencing was carried out using blood. These receptors were collected from a young man in good health. Both conserved end residues are part of each CDR3. D genes are given only for firm matches. Not every row has a clone size; where given, it reads once, few, many or a size class.

V gene	clone size	J gene	D gene	CDR3 DNA	CDR3 protein
TRBV7-9	NA	TRBJ1-2	NA	TGTGCCAGCACCATACAGGAGGGTCTGGGCTACACCTTC	CASTIQEGLGYTF
TRBV6-1	NA	TRBJ1-4	NA	TGTGCCAGCAGTGAACAGACAGCAACTAATGAAAAACTGTTTTTT	CASSEQTATNEKLFF
TRBV7-9	NA	TRBJ1-2	NA	TGTGCCAGCAGCTCGGATAACAGGAGACACATTAACTATGGCTACACCTTC	CASSSDNRRHINYGYTF
TRBV9	few	TRBJ1-2	TRBD1	TGTGCCAGCAGCCCCCGGGGGGGGACAGGGCAAAACCTTAACTATGGCTACACCTTC	CASSPRGGTGQNLNYGYTF
TRBV20-1	many	TRBJ2-5	TRBD2	TGCAGTGCCCGATTCACTAGCGAAGAGACCCAGTACTTC	CSARFTSEETQYF
TRBV6-6	few	TRBJ2-1	TRBD1	TGTGCCAGCAGTCCTTTCCGGGACAGGCCTTCCTACAATGAGCAGTTCTTC	CASSPFRDRPSYNEQFF
TRBV9	NA	TRBJ2-3	NA	TGTGCCGGCAGCCGAAGGGGGGTAGATACGCAGTATTTT	CAGSRRGVDTQYF
TRBV5-6	NA	TRBJ2-5	NA	TGTGCCAGCAGCTGGGGACACCCCAATGAGCAGTACTTC	CASSWGHPNEQYF
TRBV7-2	NA	TRBJ1-4	TRBD1	TGTGCCAGCAGCTTAGAGGGACAGGGGTATGAAAAACTGTTTTTT	CASSLEGQGYEKLFF
TRBV7-9	NA	TRBJ1-1	TRBD1	TGTGCCAGCGGCTACCCGACAGGGGGGCCGCCCGGTACTTTCTTT	CASGYPTGGPPGTFF
TRBV7-2	few	TRBJ2-1	NA	TGTGCCAGCAGTCACCCCCAGGGGAATGAGCAGTTCTTC	CASSHPQGNEQFF
TRBV4-1	NA	TRBJ1-2	TRBD1	TGCGCCAGCAGCCAGCAAAACAGGGGGTACTATGGCTACACCTTC	CASSQQNRGYYGYTF
TRBV4-1	few	TRBJ1-5	TRBD1	TGCGCCAGCAGCAAAAGGGCGACAGGGGCTGAGATACGCAATCAGCCCCAGCATTTT	CASSKRATGAEIRNQPQHF
TRBV4-3	many	TRBJ2-3	NA	TGCGCCAGCAGCCAAGGTTCAGGGTCGGATACGCAGTATTTT	CASSQGSGSDTQYF
TRBV5-1	NA	TRBJ1-1	NA	TGCGCCAGCAGCCCGGGACCGGGTGAAGCTTTCTTT	CASSPGPGEAFF
TRBV7-9	NA	TRBJ1-1	TRBD1	TGTGCCAGCAGCTCCCGTCGGACCTTACAGGGGACCGGAGCTTTCTTT	CASSSRRTLQGTGAFF
TRBV20-1	few	TRBJ1-5	NA	TGCAGTGCTGCGCGGAACTCCGTGGGTGGGGGTAACAATCAGCCCCAGCATTTT	CSAARNSVGGGNNQPQHF
TRBV20-1	NA	TRBJ2-7	NA	TGCAGTGCTAGAATCGGGCGGAGGAAGCTCCAAGAGGCCCAGTACTTC	CSARIGRRKLQEAQYF
TRBV12-3/TRBV12-4	NA	TRBJ2-2	NA	TGTGCCAGCAGCCCACAGGGTCGGACCGGGGAGCTGTTTTTT	CASSPQGRTGELFF
TRBV4-3	few	TRBJ1-4	TRBD1	TGCGCCAGCAGCCAAGTACAGGGGGCGTCTAATGAAAAACTGTTTTTT	CASSQVQGASNEKLFF
TRBV4-2	NA	TRBJ1-6	TRBD1	TGTGCCAGCAGCCAAGAAATGGGGGCAGGGGGCCGTTCACCCCTCCACTTT	CASSQEMGAGGRSPLHF
TRBV6-6	NA	TRBJ2-1	NA	TGTGCCAGCAGTTACGCCCCCGACAGAAACAATGAGCAGTTCTTC	CASSYAPDRNNEQFF
TRBV5-1	NA	TRBJ1-5	NA	TGCGCCAGCAGCTTTAGTTCAGGACGCAATCAGCCCCAGCATTTT	CASSFSSGRNQPQHF
TRBV11-1	NA	TRBJ1-1	TRBD1	TGTGCCAGCAGCCAGACAGGGGGGAAAACTGAAGCTTTCTTT	CASSQTGGKTEAFF
TRBV10-3	few	TRBJ2-4	TRBD1	TGTGCCATCACCCAGGACAGGGGGAAAACTAGCTTTATAGCCAAAAACATTCAGTACTTC	CAITQDRGKTSFIAKNIQYF
TRBV20-1	NA	TRBJ1-6	TRBD1	TGCAGTGCCGAACGGGACAGCAATTCACCCCTCCACTTT	CSAERDSNSPLHF
TRBV25-1	NA	TRBJ1-2	NA	TGTGCCAGCAGTGAACCCCCAGGGGCTATTGACTATGGCTACACCTTC	CASSEPPGAIDYGYTF
TRBV5-1	few	TRBJ1-1	NA	TGCGCCAGCAGCTTTATCTCAGGCCGCACTGAAGCTTTCTTT	CASSFISGRTEAFF
TRBV4-3	few	TRBJ2-2	NA	TGCGCCAGCAGCCATTCGGGGACCGGGGAGCTGTTTTTT	CASSHSGTGELFF
TRBV29-1	NA	TRBJ2-1	TRBD1	TGCAGCGTTGAAGGAACAGGGGTGGGATCCTACAATGAGCAGTTCTTC	CSVEGTGVGSYNEQFF
TRBV2	NA	TRBJ2-3	TRBD1	TGTGCCAGCAGTGGGTCGGGGCAGGGGGCGCCCACAGATACGCAGTATTTT	CASSGSGQGAPTDTQYF
TRBV7-6	few	TRBJ2-1	TRBD1	TGTGCCAGTAGCCAGGGGTACAGGGGGCAAAGCTCCTACAATGAGCAGTTCTTC	CASSQGYRGQSSYNEQFF
TRBV12-3/TRBV12-4	many	TRBJ2-5	TRBD1	TGTGCCAGCAGGCCCGGGACAGGGCCTGGAGAGACCCAGTACTTC	CASRPGTGPGETQYF
TRBV7-8	NA	TRBJ1-2	NA	TGTGCCAGCAGCCTCGGACGGCCAGAGAACTATGGCTACACCTTC	CASSLGRPENYGYTF
TRBV12-3/TRBV12-4	few	TRBJ1-2	NA	TGTGCCAGCAGTTTACTGCAGGGGTCGGACTATGGCTACACCTTC	CASSLLQGSDYGYTF
TRBV6-6	few	TRBJ2-1	NA	TGTGCCAGCAGTTACTCGTTAGGGTTCAATGAGCAGTTCTTC	CASSYSLGFNEQFF
TRBV7-6	NA	TRBJ2-4	NA	TGTGCCAGCAGCCCGGGATCTATAAACATTCAGTACTTC	CASSPGSINIQYF
TRBV20-1	NA	TRBJ2-3	TRBD2	TGCAGTGCTAGAGTTGCGGGGGGGTTGAGCACAGATACGCAGTATTTT	CSARVAGGLSTDTQYF
TRBV6-6	NA	TRBJ2-7	NA	TGTGCCAGCAACGGGGGCTCCTACAATGAGCAGTACTTC	CASNGGSYNEQYF
TRBV7-2	NA	TRBJ1-1	NA	TGTGCCAGCAGCTTAGATGAACTGGAAGCTTTCTTT	CASSLDELEAFF
TRBV12-3/TRBV12-4	NA	TRBJ2-2	TRBD1	TGTGCCAGCAATTTTGACAGGGGGAACACCGGGGAGCTGTTTTTT	CASNFDRGNTGELFF
TRBV20-1	NA	TRBJ1-5	TRBD1	TGCAGTACTTCAGGGGGTAGCAATCAGCCCCAGCATTTT	CSTSGGSNQPQHF
TRBV4-2	many	TRBJ2-3	TRBD1	TGTGCCAGCAGCTTCCGACAGGGATCCGGCACAGATACGCAGTATTTT	CASSFRQGSGTDTQYF
TRBV12-3/TRBV12-4	NA	TRBJ2-7	TRBD1	TGTGCCAGCAGTCACCTAGACAGGGTAGACGAGCAGTACTTC	CASSHLDRVDEQYF
TRBV5-1	many	TRBJ2-7	NA	TGCGCCAGCAGCACCACCCTAGGGAGCACCTACGAGCAGTACTTC	CASSTTLGSTYEQYF
TRBV6-5	few	TRBJ2-7	TRBD1	TGTGCCAGCAGTACCCCCGGGACAGGGCACTACGAGCAGTACTTC	CASSTPGTGHYEQYF
TRBV20-1	NA	TRBJ2-1	TRBD1	TGCAGTGCTAGAGATAGGGACAGGGTCAATGAGCAGTTCTTC	CSARDRDRVNEQFF
TRBV28	few	TRBJ2-5	NA	TGTGCCAGCAGTATCCGGGAACCAACCCAGCAGTACTTC	CASSIREPTQQYF
TRBV7-2	NA	TRBJ1-1	NA	TGTGCCAGCAGCTTAGGGCTGGGGTATGAAGCTTTCTTT	CASSLGLGYEAFF
TRBV12-3/TRBV12-4	NA	TRBJ2-2	NA	TGTGCCAGCAGTTTATGGCGGGGGGAGCTGTTTTTT	CASSLWRGELFF
TRBV4-1	few	TRBJ1-1	TRBD1	TGCGCCAGCAGCCAAGACAGGGGGTTAAACACTGAAGCTTTCTTT	CASSQDRGLNTEAFF
TRBV4-2	NA	TRBJ2-7	NA	TGTGCCAGCAGCCACGGGACTGCAAGCTCCTACAATGAGCAGTACTTC	CASSHGTASSYNEQYF
TRBV7-2	few	TRBJ2-7	TRBD2	TGTGCCAGCAGCCCCCTCCTTCTGGGGCGGGGGTCCTACGAGCAGTACTTC	CASSPLLLGRGSYEQYF
TRBV20-1	NA	TRBJ2-1	TRBD2	TGCAGTGCTAGAACTAGCGGGAGCTCCTACAATGAGCAGTTCTTC	CSARTSGSSYNEQFF